A single sample is the source of the 21 T cell receptor beta chains below, sequenced in a study of T cell responses to AZD1222 COVID-19 vaccine. Method: immunoSEQ multiplex PCR; TCRdb's copy keeps in-frame clones and lacks some. The profile shows 100,000 to 150,000 clones, roughly 89% of them singletons. This material consisted of peripheral blood, taken on day 0 of AZD1222 vaccination. The receptors here all came from an adult in good health.

V usage is TRBV14 and J usage is TRBJ1-3; no firm D call. Germline loops: CDR1 SGHDN, CDR2 FVKESK. This CDR3 contains 16 residues. Trimming took off 7 bases at V and 0 bases at J, with 16 bases between the two ends. CDR3 DNA sequence: TGTGCCAGCAAGGTCAAGGGCTTAATCTCTGGAAACACCATATATTTT. This translates into CASKVKGLISGNTIYF.

About this clone: Compared with germline, one end of the junction differs, possibly owing to a read error. This rearrangement joins TRBV14 to TRBJ2-1; D unclear. Germline CDR1 and CDR2: SGHDN and FVKESK. The CDR3 consists of 12 residues. Here the CDR3 reads CANSQLLYEQFF. The CDR3 bases are TGTGCCAACAGCCAATTACTGTATGAGCAGTTCTTC.

V gene TRBV13 combines with J gene TRBJ1-1, with D hard to call. V gave up 1 base and J gave up 5 bases, with 11 bases separating them. Germline V gene sequence: CDR1 PRHDT, CDR2 FYEKMQ (reference sequence). The CDR3 loop spans 14 amino acids. CDR3 coding DNA: TGTGCCAGCAGCTTAGTAACGGGCGGGACTGAAGCTTTCTTT. It codes for CASSLVTGGTEAFF.

The chain employs TRBV7-3 and TRBJ1-2, with D uncertain. The CDR3 consists of 13 residues. The germline CDR1 and CDR2 sequences are SGHTA and FQGTGA. Trimming removed 5 bases from V and 0 bases from J, with 7 bases in between. The DNA for the CDR3 is TGTGCCAGCAGCCCTGGTACTAACTATGGCTACACCTTC. This encodes CASSPGTNYGYTF.

The chain uses TRBV27 and TRBJ2-1; D may be TRBD1 (5 bases). CDR1 and CDR2 (germline): MNHEY, SMNVEV (reference sequence). The ends were cut back, 3 bases at V and 2 bases at J, with 8 bases in the middle. The CDR3 consists of 14 residues. DNA of the CDR3: TGTGCCAGCAGTTTGGGGCGGCCCTACAATGAGCAGTTCTTC. It is translated as CASSLGRPYNEQFF.

The DNA of the CDR3 is TGTGCCAGCAGTGAAGGACAGTCCTTCTCCGGGCAGTACTTC. Translated: CASSEGQSFSGQYF. This chain connects TRBV2 to TRBJ2-7, with D possibly TRBD1 on 5 matching bases. Germline CDR1 is SNHLY and CDR2 is FYNNEI. The CDR3 is 14 residues long. The V and J ends lost 1 base and 9 bases respectively, with 16 bases between them. Complete variable domain (other parts from reference TRBV2 and TRBJ2-7): EPEVTQTPSHQVTQMGQEVILRCVPISNHLYFYWYRQILGQKVEFLVSFYNNEISEKSEIFDDQFSVERPDGSNFTLKIRSTKLEDSAMYFCASSEGQSFSGQYFGPGTRLTVT.

This chain connects TRBV19 to TRBJ1-2; 7 positions agree with TRBD1. Germline trimming cut 8 bases from V and 7 bases from J; bases unmatched to any gene: 10. This CDR3 spans 13 amino acids. Looked up from germline, CDR1 is LNHDA and CDR2 is SQIVND (reference sequence). CDR3 nucleotide sequence: TGTGCCAGTCAGGACAGGATGGTCACTGGCTACACCTTC. Its protein product is CASQDRMVTGYTF.

This clone was detected only once. The chain employs TRBV5-1 and TRBJ1-5; a weak D match, TRBD1 (6 bases). Deletions cut 1 base from V and 7 bases from J, with 12 bases between. The CDR3 runs 14 residues. Germline CDR1 and CDR2: SGHRS and YFSETQ. CDR3 nucleotides: TGCGCCAGCAGCTTGAGGGGGGGCGGGCAGCCCCAGCATTTT. This translates into CASSLRGGGQPQHF.

V usage is TRBV20-1 and J usage is TRBJ1-2; D not certain. V was cut by 3 bases and J by 2 bases, with 7 bases left in between. Germline V gene data show CDR1 as DFQATT and CDR2 as SNEGSKA (reference sequence). There are 12 residues in the CDR3. For the CDR3, the DNA is TGCAGTGCTAGTACGTCCAACTATGGCTACACCTTC. Its protein product is CSASTSNYGYTF.

The V and J genes are TRBV19 and TRBJ2-7, with 8 bases fitting TRBD2. CDR1 is LNHDA, CDR2 SQIVND, per germline (reference sequence). The CDR3 totals 13 residues. Unmatched junction bases numbered 2, after V lost 5 bases and J lost 2 bases. Here the CDR3 DNA reads TGTGCCAGTAGTGCGGGGGGCGCCTACGAGCAGTACTTC. This sequence encodes CASSAGGAYEQYF. Full variable domain (rest looked up from reference TRBV19 and TRBJ2-7): DGGITQSPKYLFRKEGQNVTLSCEQNLNHDAMYWYRQDPGQGLRLIYYSQIVNDFQKGDIAEGYSVSREKKESFPLTVTSAQKNPTAFYLCASSAGGAYEQYFGPGTRLTVT.

The rearrangement uses TRBV20-1 and TRBJ1-1, with D hard to call. There are 12 residues in the CDR3. Per the germline V gene, CDR1 is DFQATT and CDR2 is SNEGSKA (reference sequence). V lost 3 bases to trimming and J lost 5 bases, with 10 bases between them. CDR3 coding DNA: TGCAGTGCTAGTAGGATCCGAACTGAAGCTTTCTTT. Translation: CSASRIRTEAFF.

The chain has TRBV3-1 (or the pseudogene TRBV3-2) and TRBJ2-4; D gene uncertain. CDR3 length: 16 residues. Germline V gene sequence: CDR1 LGHDT, CDR2 YNNKEL (reference sequence). Deletions cut 0 bases from V and 0 bases from J, with 9 bases between. For the CDR3, the DNA is TGTGCCAGCAGCCAAGATTTTCAGATAGCCAAAAACATTCAGTACTTC. Amino acid sequence: CASSQDFQIAKNIQYF.

The chain carries TRBV7-3 and TRBJ2-7; 8 bases line up with TRBD1. The CDR3 covers 14 residues. With V trimmed by 2 bases and J by 6 bases, 6 bases remained unmatched. The V gene's germline CDR1 is SGHTA and CDR2 FQGTGA. The CDR3 DNA reads as TGTGCCAGCAGCTTACGCCAGGGGGCTGGCGAGCAGTACTTC. Translation gives CASSLRQGAGEQYF.

The gene calls are TRBV6-5 and TRBJ1-5; D is perhaps TRBD1 (6 bases). CDR3 length equals 12 residues. Deletions cut 6 bases from V and 5 bases from J, with 8 bases between. CDR1 MNHEY and CDR2 SVGAGI come from the germline V gene. DNA of the CDR3: TGTGCCAGCAGGGCAGGGGATCAGCCCCAGCATTTT. Its protein product is CASRAGDQPQHF.

The chain links TRBV28 to TRBJ1-2; no clear D. Germline V CDR1 and CDR2: MDHEN, SYDVKM. The V gene lost 6 bases and the J gene lost 5 bases, with 7 bases spanning the gap. The CDR3 covers 11 residues. The CDR3 sequence: CASRVGYGYTF. The CDR3 DNA sequence: TGTGCCAGCAGGGTGGGGTATGGCTACACCTTC.

This chain uses TRBV6-1 with TRBJ1-2; D is ambiguous. The CDR3 loop spans 13 amino acids. V was cut by 2 bases and J by 6 bases, with 10 bases left in between. The germline CDR1 and CDR2 sequences are MNHNS and SASEGT. CDR3 nucleotides: TGTGCCAGCAGTGAACGCGGTGCGGATGGCTACACCTTC. Residues: CASSERGADGYTF.

The chain is built from TRBV9 and TRBJ1-2; perhaps TRBD1 as D (5 bases). V gave up 0 bases and J gave up 6 bases, with 12 bases separating them. In germline, CDR1 is SGDLS, CDR2 YYNGEE. The CDR3 is 14 residues long. CDR3 sequence (DNA): TGTGCCAGCAGCGTAGCGGCGGGGCGCGATGGCTACACCTTC. Translated: CASSVAAGRDGYTF.

This chain connects TRBV27 to TRBJ2-1; 7 nucleotides agree with TRBD1. CDR3 length equals 15 residues. Germline V gene sequence: CDR1 MNHEY, CDR2 SMNVEV (reference sequence). The ends lost 0 bases at V and 4 bases at J; junction bases unmatched: 3. CDR3 in DNA: TGTGCCAGCAGTTTATCGAGGGGGCCATACAATGAGCAGTTCTTC. It codes for CASSLSRGPYNEQFF.

The CDR3 loop is CASSPRQGSQPQHF. CDR3 bases: TGTGCCAGCAGTCCCCGACAGGGGAGTCAGCCCCAGCATTTT. V is TRBV28 and J is TRBJ1-5; 8 positions agree with TRBD1. Trimming at V came to 5 bases and at J to 6 bases, leaving 6 bases not matched to a gene. There are 14 residues in the CDR3. Germline-derived CDR1 and CDR2 are MDHEN and SYDVKM.

The rearrangement joins TRBV3-1 (or the pseudogene TRBV3-2) to TRBJ2-7; 10 positions match TRBD2. V shed 0 bases, J shed 11 bases, and the junction held 7 bases outside the gene matches. The CDR3 has 14 amino acids. Germline assignment: CDR1 LGHDT and CDR2 YNNKEL (reference sequence). As DNA, the CDR3 is TGTGCCAGCAGCCAAGATTTGCTAGCGGGAGCGAAGTACTTC. Translating gives CASSQDLLAGAKYF.

This chain uses TRBV3-1 (or the pseudogene TRBV3-2) with TRBJ2-5; 9 nucleotides agree with TRBD2. The CDR3 is 16 amino acids. Unmatched junction bases numbered 8, after V lost 4 bases and J lost 2 bases. Germline CDR1 reads LGHDT; CDR2 reads YNNKEL (reference sequence). The CDR3 loop is CASSPPGLARQETQYF. DNA for the CDR3: TGTGCCAGCAGCCCCCCGGGACTAGCAAGACAAGAGACCCAGTACTTC.